Listed below are T cell receptor beta chains from one sample, sequenced in a study of T cell responses to AZD1222 COVID-19 vaccine. Sequencing was performed with immunoSEQ multiplex PCR; in TCRdb, only in-frame clones are kept and a portion is missing. The data show tens of thousands of clones, about 87% seen once. The source material was peripheral blood, sampled on day 0 of AZD1222 vaccination. The receptors originated from an adult in good health. The CDR3 runs from the conserved cysteine through the conserved F or W. A D gene is named only where the DNA matches it firmly. The size field is filled for only some rows; it gives once, few, many or a size class.

clone size: .; V gene: TRBV6-5; J gene: TRBJ2-7; D gene: .; CDR3 DNA: TGTGCCAGCAAACGGGAACTAGCACAGAGCGAGCAGTACTTC; CDR3 protein: CASKRELAQSEQYF
clone size: once; V gene: TRBV5-4; J gene: TRBJ1-3; D gene: TRBD1; CDR3 DNA: TGTGCCAGCAGCGATCGGACAGGTGGAAACACCATATATTTT; CDR3 protein: CASSDRTGGNTIYF
clone size: once; V gene: TRBV27; J gene: TRBJ2-7; D gene: TRBD2; CDR3 DNA: TGTGCCAGCAGTCGCCTGGCTGGCGGGAGGGCCTACGAGCAGTACTTC; CDR3 protein: CASSRLAGGRAYEQYF
clone size: .; V gene: TRBV10-1; J gene: TRBJ2-4; D gene: .; CDR3 DNA: TGCGCCAGCAGTGAGTTTAACAGCTTAGCCAAAAACATTCAGTACTTC; CDR3 protein: CASSEFNSLAKNIQYF
clone size: .; V gene: TRBV10-3; J gene: TRBJ1-5; D gene: .; CDR3 DNA: TGTGCCATCAGTGACAGGGAGGATCAGCCCCAGCATTTT; CDR3 protein: CAISDREDQPQHF
clone size: .; V gene: TRBV27; J gene: TRBJ2-3; D gene: .; CDR3 DNA: TGTGCCACCTTTCCCAGGGGAGTCACAGATACGCAGTATTTT; CDR3 protein: CATFPRGVTDTQYF
clone size: .; V gene: TRBV9; J gene: TRBJ2-1; D gene: TRBD2; CDR3 DNA: TGTGCCAGCAGCGTAGCGCTAGCGGGAGGGATTTACAATGAGCAGTTCTTC; CDR3 protein: CASSVALAGGIYNEQFF
clone size: few; V gene: TRBV7-3; J gene: TRBJ2-3; D gene: .; CDR3 DNA: TGTGCCAGCGCCCTTCGTGAAGGGGATACGCAGTATTTT; CDR3 protein: CASALREGDTQYF
clone size: .; V gene: TRBV7-2; J gene: TRBJ2-7; D gene: .; CDR3 DNA: TGTGCCAGCAGCTTAGAAATGTGGATCAACGAGCAGTACTTC; CDR3 protein: CASSLEMWINEQYF
clone size: .; V gene: TRBV3-1/TRBV3-2; J gene: TRBJ2-7; D gene: .; CDR3 DNA: TGTGCCAGCAGCCAGGATGGTAAGACCTACGAGCAGTACTTC; CDR3 protein: CASSQDGKTYEQYF
clone size: once; V gene: TRBV25-1; J gene: TRBJ2-7; D gene: .; CDR3 DNA: TGTGCCAGCAGTGAAAACTGGAGCTCCTACGAGCAGTACTTC; CDR3 protein: CASSENWSSYEQYF
clone size: .; V gene: TRBV6-5; J gene: TRBJ2-3; D gene: TRBD1; CDR3 DNA: TGTGCCAGCAGTTGGGGACAGGGGGCAGATACGCAGTATTTT; CDR3 protein: CASSWGQGADTQYF
clone size: .; V gene: TRBV30; J gene: TRBJ1-5; D gene: .; CDR3 DNA: TGTGCCTGGGCCACCTTAGGGGGTCCTGATCAGCCCCAGCATTTT; CDR3 protein: CAWATLGGPDQPQHF
clone size: once; V gene: TRBV5-1; J gene: TRBJ1-1; D gene: TRBD1; CDR3 DNA: TGCGCCAGCAGCTTGGGGTCAGGGGGCGGGAGGACTGAAGCTTTCTTT; CDR3 protein: CASSLGSGGGRTEAFF
clone size: .; V gene: TRBV7-3; J gene: TRBJ2-3; D gene: .; CDR3 DNA: TGTGCCAGCAGCGACGTCGGAGGTCGGGATACGCAGTATTTT; CDR3 protein: CASSDVGGRDTQYF
clone size: .; V gene: TRBV2; J gene: TRBJ1-2; D gene: .; CDR3 DNA: TGTGCCAGCAGCGGCAGGCCGGGGAATGGCTACACCTTC; CDR3 protein: CASSGRPGNGYTF
clone size: .; V gene: TRBV29-1; J gene: TRBJ2-7; D gene: TRBD1; CDR3 DNA: TGCAGCGTTGAAGAGCAGTGGGACAGGCAGTACTTC; CDR3 protein: CSVEEQWDRQYF
clone size: .; V gene: TRBV30; J gene: TRBJ1-5; D gene: .; CDR3 DNA: TGTGCCTGGAGTCCCGTCTTTGGACTGACAAGGGATCAGCCCCAGCATTTT; CDR3 protein: CAWSPVFGLTRDQPQHF
clone size: .; V gene: TRBV7-2; J gene: TRBJ2-7; D gene: .; CDR3 DNA: TGTGCCAGCAGCTTAGGCCAGTTCGAGCAGTACTTC; CDR3 protein: CASSLGQFEQYF
clone size: .; V gene: TRBV4-3; J gene: TRBJ1-4; D gene: .; CDR3 DNA: TGCGCCAGCAGCCAAGATCGTACAGGGAGGACTGAAAAACTGTTTTTT; CDR3 protein: CASSQDRTGRTEKLFF
clone size: .; V gene: TRBV5-1; J gene: TRBJ1-2; D gene: TRBD1; CDR3 DNA: TGCGCCAGCAGCTTGGGTTTGGGACAGGGGAACTATGGCTACACCTTC; CDR3 protein: CASSLGLGQGNYGYTF
clone size: few; V gene: TRBV19; J gene: TRBJ2-7; D gene: TRBD1; CDR3 DNA: TGTGCCAGTAGTGGAACCGGGACAGTACTTTACGAGCAGTACTTC; CDR3 protein: CASSGTGTVLYEQYF
clone size: .; V gene: TRBV23-1; J gene: TRBJ1-2; D gene: .; CDR3 DNA: TGCGCCAGCAGTCTCTCAGGGGCAAACAATGGCTACACCTTC; CDR3 protein: CASSLSGANNGYTF
clone size: .; V gene: TRBV19; J gene: TRBJ1-2; D gene: .; CDR3 DNA: TGTGCCAGTAGTATACCCCTGGACAGAACAAACTATGGCTACACCTTC; CDR3 protein: CASSIPLDRTNYGYTF
clone size: .; V gene: TRBV4-1; J gene: TRBJ1-3; D gene: .; CDR3 DNA: TGCGCCAGCAGCCAAGATAGGAGGCATTTCTCTGGAGATGGCGCTCCTGGAAACACCATATATTTT; CDR3 protein: CASSQDRRHFSGDGAPGNTIYF
clone size: .; V gene: TRBV18; J gene: TRBJ2-7; D gene: .; CDR3 DNA: TGTGCCAGCTCACCAGGAACAAATACCTACGAGCAGTACTTC; CDR3 protein: CASSPGTNTYEQYF
clone size: once; V gene: TRBV7-2; J gene: TRBJ1-5; D gene: .; CDR3 DNA: TGTGCCAGCAGCCAAGCTAGCAATCAGCCCCAGCATTTT; CDR3 protein: CASSQASNQPQHF
clone size: .; V gene: TRBV19; J gene: TRBJ1-5; D gene: .; CDR3 DNA: TGTGCCAGTAGTATTGTCCTAGGGAGCAATCAGCCCCAGCATTTT; CDR3 protein: CASSIVLGSNQPQHF
clone size: .; V gene: TRBV10-3; J gene: TRBJ2-3; D gene: TRBD1; CDR3 DNA: TGTGCCATCAGACTCGGACAGGGGACAGATACGCAGTATTTT; CDR3 protein: CAIRLGQGTDTQYF
clone size: .; V gene: TRBV11-3; J gene: TRBJ2-1; D gene: .; CDR3 DNA: TGTGCCAGCAGCCGAGGGGGGTCAGGCCCAAACAATGAGCAGTTCTTC; CDR3 protein: CASSRGGSGPNNEQFF
clone size: .; V gene: TRBV6-5; J gene: TRBJ2-2; D gene: .; CDR3 DNA: TGTGCCAGCGGGGGCACCGGGGAGCTGTTTTTT; CDR3 protein: CASGGTGELFF
clone size: .; V gene: TRBV27; J gene: TRBJ1-2; D gene: .; CDR3 DNA: TGTGCCAGCAGTACCTTAGTTTCGCCCTATGGCTACACCTTC; CDR3 protein: CASSTLVSPYGYTF
clone size: .; V gene: TRBV13; J gene: TRBJ1-1; D gene: .; CDR3 DNA: TGTGCCAGCAGCCCAGGAGGGTTGAACACTGAAGCTTTCTTT; CDR3 protein: CASSPGGLNTEAFF
clone size: .; V gene: TRBV5-4; J gene: TRBJ1-1; D gene: .; CDR3 DNA: TGTGCGAGCGCGGGGAACACTGAAGCTTTCTTT; CDR3 protein: CASAGNTEAFF
clone size: .; V gene: TRBV29-1; J gene: TRBJ2-7; D gene: .; CDR3 DNA: TGCAGCGTTATTAAGGGGATTAACGAGCAGTACTTC; CDR3 protein: CSVIKGINEQYF
clone size: few; V gene: TRBV7-2; J gene: TRBJ2-3; D gene: .; CDR3 DNA: TGTGCCAGCTTTCTCCTCGGATCGGCAGGGGCGCTCACAGATACGCAGTATTTT; CDR3 protein: CASFLLGSAGALTDTQYF
clone size: .; V gene: TRBV7-8; J gene: TRBJ1-1; D gene: .; CDR3 DNA: TGTGCCAGCAGCCCGACCCTGGATGGGAACACTGAAGCTTTCTTT; CDR3 protein: CASSPTLDGNTEAFF
clone size: .; V gene: TRBV9; J gene: TRBJ2-7; D gene: TRBD1; CDR3 DNA: TGTGCCAGCAGCGCCGGGACAGACTCCTACGAGCAGTACTTC; CDR3 protein: CASSAGTDSYEQYF
clone size: .; V gene: TRBV19; J gene: TRBJ1-5; D gene: TRBD1; CDR3 DNA: TGTGCCAGTAGCTCAGGGGGGGCCGGGAGTCAGCCCCAGCATTTT; CDR3 protein: CASSSGGAGSQPQHF
clone size: .; V gene: TRBV9; J gene: TRBJ2-1; D gene: TRBD2; CDR3 DNA: TGTGCCAGCAGCACACGAGGGACTAGCGGGAAGGTTGACAATGAGCAGTTCTTC; CDR3 protein: CASSTRGTSGKVDNEQFF
clone size: .; V gene: TRBV11-2; J gene: TRBJ2-1; D gene: .; CDR3 DNA: TGTGCCAGCAGCCCCACCATCAATGAGCAGTTCTTC; CDR3 protein: CASSPTINEQFF
clone size: few; V gene: TRBV19; J gene: TRBJ2-3; D gene: .; CDR3 DNA: TGTGCCAGTAGTATGAGCACAGATACGCAGTATTTT; CDR3 protein: CASSMSTDTQYF
clone size: .; V gene: TRBV27; J gene: TRBJ2-7; D gene: .; CDR3 DNA: TGTGCCAGCAAAGCGGCCGGGAGTATGTACGAGCAGTACTTC; CDR3 protein: CASKAAGSMYEQYF
clone size: .; V gene: TRBV6-5; J gene: TRBJ1-6; D gene: TRBD1; CDR3 DNA: TGTGCCAGCAGTCGGACAGGGCATAATTCACCCCTCCACTTT; CDR3 protein: CASSRTGHNSPLHF
clone size: .; V gene: TRBV27; J gene: TRBJ1-6; D gene: TRBD1; CDR3 DNA: TGTGCCAGCAGGCCGGGACAGAGCTCCTATAATTCACCCCTCCACTTT; CDR3 protein: CASRPGQSSYNSPLHF